The clone carrying this TCR beta chain was seen ten or more times. Its matching antigen is unknown. Together with thyroid ultrasound, orbital computed tomography, serum thyroxine and TRAb, clinical symptoms were used for diagnoses. Regions amplified from RNA transcripts were the TCR beta CDR3 regions. HTBI primers were used for first-round RT-PCR of the TCR CDR3. Using its own MiXCR run on the multiplex PCR reads, TCRdb lists one record per CDR3 protein. Here the sample spans 300,000 or so distinct CDR3 sequences, more than 15% being singletons. The germline V gene encodes CDR1 SGDLS and CDR2 YYNGEE. V gave up 4 bases and J gave up 3 bases, with 13 bases separating them. The CDR3 is 14 residues long. This sample stems from a study of T cells in Graves' hyperthyroidism and ophthalmopathy. Study background: Initial diagnosis, before any treatment, was when peripheral blood was collected. Whole-study results and caveats: Most thyroid clonotypes expanded above 0.001 were also detected in blood. The model predicted ophthalmopathy a median around 6.5 months before onset.

The TCR originated in a woman aged 60-75 years with Graves' ophthalmopathy. Specimen: blood. The V and J genes are TRBV9 and TRBJ1-1, with D possibly matching TRBD1 (5 bases). DNA for the CDR3: TGTGCCAGCAGCTCCTCAGGGTGGGACACTGAAGCTTTCTTT. Protein product: CASSSSGWDTEAFF.